This TCR beta chain was captured by sequencing in a study of T cell repertoires in cytomegalovirus infection. Study in general: From public TCR beta signatures came an indication of both CMV infection and matching HLA type.

This clonotype was seen more than once but under ten times. Antigen: not known. Per the germline V gene, CDR1 is SGHAT and CDR2 is FQNNGV. The CDR3 runs to 16 residues. J gave up 6 bases and V 2 bases, and 8 bases lay outside the gene matches. One entry per CDR3 protein, called by TCRdb with MiXCR from the reads. Among 68,000 or so distinct CDR3 sequences listed, under 25% were seen once. General study points: Dominating the ex vivo response were TCR beta clonotypes that were CMV-specific and HLA-C-restricted. Cumulative frequency (of public TCR beta family members) identified carriers of CMV plus the relevant HLA.

The sequencing sample was made of PBMCs, sequenced either directly or after in vitro stimulation (not recorded which). The chain uses TRBV11-2 and TRBJ2-1; TRBD2 matches at 9 bases. The clonotype comes from a human donor in good health (CMV status not recorded). Some clones in this sample may be carry-over from other donors' samples. This chain's CDR3 is CASSLPTSGFPNEQFF. CDR3 coding DNA: TGTGCCAGCAGCTTACCGACTAGCGGTTTTCCCAATGAGCAGTTCTTC.